This T cell receptor beta chain comes out of a study of T cell responses to AZD1222 COVID-19 vaccine. Study-wide results and caveats: Researchers took repertoire samples only after the peak T cell response had come. Only five or six individuals given AZD1222 were seropositive at baseline. Clonal diversity was possibly underestimated; the donors were predominantly white British and more often female.

Samples with a second dose at about 4 or about 12 weeks were pooled together. Comment on this clone: Antigen: not known.

Using immunoSEQ multiplex PCR, the repertoire was profiled, and TCRdb retains in-frame clones only, with some absent. Among roughly 170,000 clones listed, roughly 94% were seen once. The V gene lost 6 bases and the J gene lost 0 bases, with 8 bases spanning the gap. The CDR3 has 13 amino acids. The TCR was taken from an adult who received the AZD1222 COVID-19 vaccine. This chain connects TRBV12-3 or TRBV12-4 to TRBJ1-1, with D uncertain. Source: peripheral blood, taken 28 days after the second AZD1222 dose. CDR3 residues: CASSPPVNTEAFF. CDR3 DNA sequence: TGTGCCAGCAGCCCCCCCGTGAACACTGAAGCTTTCTTT.